The 11 T cell receptor beta chains below all came from one sample that was sequenced in a study of T cells in Graves' hyperthyroidism and ophthalmopathy (dated by TCRdb to about 2019). The method behind the library was multiplex PCR. Sequenced using an Illumina HiSeq 2000. The TCR beta CDR3 regions were amplified from the RNA transcripts. The first round of RT-PCR for the TCR CDR3 was performed with the HTBI primer set and the Qiagen OneStep RT-PCR kit. TCRdb cleaned the public reads at Q25 with fastp, built clones with MiXCR and kept in-frame beta chains. Here each entry gathers all rows of one CDR3 protein and keeps the most common genes and DNA. The sample profile shows fewer than 450,000 distinct CDR3 sequences; approximately 17% of them were found once. The ten most abundant clones make up 30% to 40% of the sample. The sample consisted of blood. The receptors were gathered from a woman in her 30s with Graves' hyperthyroidism that later progressed to Graves' ophthalmopathy.

This clonotype was detected a few times. The J gene is TRBJ1-2, the V gene TRBV29-1; D ambiguous. CDR1 is SQVTM and CDR2 is ANQGSEA in the germline V gene. This CDR3 has 18 residues. V was trimmed by 2 bases and J by 1 base, leaving 23 bases between them. This chain's CDR3 is CSVEFFLGSQDDNYGYTF. The CDR3 nucleotides read TGCAGCGTTGAATTTTTTTTGGGTTCTCAGGACGATAACTATGGCTACACCTTC.

In this sample, this clonotype turned up a few times. The V and J genes are TRBV6-9 and TRBJ2-5; 7 nucleotides align to TRBD1. Per the germline V gene, CDR1 is MNHGY and CDR2 is SVAAGI. V was clipped by 2 bases and J by 5 bases; unmatched bases: 5. This CDR3 spans 14 amino acids. This CDR3 reads CASSYEEGGETQYF. The CDR3 coding sequence is TGTGCCAGCAGTTATGAGGAAGGGGGCGAGACCCAGTACTTC.

J is TRBJ2-5 and V is TRBV28; 9 bases are shared with TRBD2. This CDR3 is 14 amino acids long. Trimming at V came to 3 bases and at J to 4 bases, leaving 3 bases not matched to a gene. Germline loops: CDR1 MDHEN, CDR2 SYDVKM. CDR3 DNA: TGTGCCAGCAGTTTGCGTAGCGGGAGAGAGACCCAGTACTTC. Residues: CASSLRSGRETQYF.

V is TRBV20-1 and J is TRBJ2-7; the D is unclear. Per the germline V gene, CDR1 is DFQATT and CDR2 is SNEGSKA (reference sequence). The ends were cut back, 4 bases at V and 3 bases at J, with 19 bases in the middle. The CDR3 totals 15 residues. The CDR3 nucleotides read TGCAGTGCTAACGTCCACTACTGGGGAATCTACGAGCAGTACTTC. This gives the protein CSANVHYWGIYEQYF.

This clonotype was seen at least ten times. The rearrangement links TRBV6-1 to TRBJ1-1; the D gene is possibly TRBD1 (5 bases). The CDR3 has 17 residues. Germline V CDR1 and CDR2: MNHNS, SASEGT. V was trimmed by 6 bases and J by 0 bases, leaving 20 bases between them. As DNA, the CDR3 is TGTGCCAGCAGCTCCTATTCGGGACTGCTGATGAACACTGAAGCTTTCTTT. Residues: CASSSYSGLLMNTEAFF.

This chain uses TRBV27 with TRBJ2-3; TRBD1 might be the D (7 bases). V lost 6 bases and J 6 bases, leaving 16 bases between the germline ends. Germline CDR1 is MNHEY and CDR2 is SMNVEV (reference sequence). The CDR3 contains 14 residues. In DNA form, the CDR3 reads TGTGCCAGCAGCTGGGACAGCGCGGGGGATACGCAGTATTTT. Encoded protein: CASSWDSAGDTQYF.

This clonotype has more than one count but fewer than ten. The chain employs TRBV6-1 and TRBJ2-1; D not certain. CDR1 MNHNS and CDR2 SASEGT come from the germline V gene. The CDR3 totals 14 residues. Trimming cost V 5 bases and J 5 bases, with 13 bases left between them. The CDR3 nucleotides read TGTGCCAGCAGTTTATTCTTAGATCACAATGAGCAGTTCTTC. Residues: CASSLFLDHNEQFF.

In its sample, this clonotype was seen many times. V is TRBV10-3 and J is TRBJ1-2; D might be TRBD1 (6 bases). Between the trimmed V and J ends, which lost 10 bases and 8 bases, there was a span of 23 bases. Germline V CDR1 and CDR2: ENHRY, SYGVKD. CDR3 length: 14 residues. CDR3 sequence: CATGLEGTGNGYTF. The CDR3 nucleotides are TGTGCCACCGGACTAGAGGGAACAGGGAACGGCTACACCTTC.

This clonotype was detected ten times or more. The chain has TRBV20-1 and TRBJ2-3; D call uncertain. V lost 4 bases to trimming and J lost 2 bases, with 16 bases between them. Germline V CDR1 and CDR2: DFQATT, SNEGSKA (reference sequence). CDR3 size: 15 residues. The CDR3 DNA is TGCAGTGCTACCTGGCAGGAAACCATCACAGATACGCAGTATTTT. Translation: CSATWQETITDTQYF.

This clonotype was counted at least ten times. In DNA, the CDR3 is TGTGCCAGCAGCTTAGAGTTTGGGGGGGAATACGAGCAGTACTTC. Its protein product is CASSLEFGGEYEQYF. V gene TRBV11-2 combines with J gene TRBJ2-7; 7 positions match TRBD2. V was clipped by 0 bases and J by 4 bases; unmatched bases: 6. Germline loops: CDR1 SGHAT, CDR2 FQNNGV. The CDR3 is 15 residues long.

This clonotype was observed at least ten times. This chain uses TRBV19 with TRBJ1-2, with D hard to call. The CDR3 has 15 amino acids. The ends were cut back, 3 bases at V and 4 bases at J, with 15 bases in the middle. In germline, CDR1 is LNHDA, CDR2 SQIVND (reference sequence). The CDR3 here is CASSIVRSSGYGYTF. Here the CDR3 DNA reads TGTGCCAGTAGTATTGTGCGTAGCAGCGGCTATGGCTACACCTTC.